Given below is one T cell receptor beta chain in context. This entry belongs to a study of graft-versus-host responses after intestinal transplantation. Sequencing was performed with immunoSEQ multiplex PCR; in TCRdb, only in-frame clones are kept and a portion is missing. The sample holds some 96,000 clones; 75% to 95% are singletons and the top ten take around 16%. The CDR3 spans 15 residues. The V gene's germline CDR1 is MNHNS and CDR2 SASEGT. The V end lost 0 bases, the J end lost 11 bases, and 19 bases lay between the germline ends. The chain combines TRBV6-1 with TRBJ1-1; unclear D gene. This sequence originates from a human patient who received an intestinal transplant, so some T cells may come from the graft donor. This specimen was PBMCs, taken roughly 68 weeks after intestinal transplant. CDR3 protein: CASSEAGRGRSFAFF. CDR3 bases: TGTGCCAGCAGTGAAGCCGGGAGAGGTAGAAGTTTCGCTTTCTTT.